The clone carrying this T cell receptor beta chain is termed medium-sized (0.01 to 0.1%). This specimen belongs to a study of sequential checkpoint blockade in melanoma. This sample's treatment: randomized to nivolumab then ipilimumab (arm A) or the reverse (arm B). TCRdb keeps only in-frame clones here, not all; method: immunoSEQ multiplex PCR. This table holds some 1,100 clones, roughly 26% found once. Germline values: CDR1 SGHNT, CDR2 YENEEA. V lost 5 bases, J lost 4 bases, and 17 bases lay in between. CDR3 length: 15 residues. The rearrangement uses TRBV11-3 and TRBJ1-1; D unresolved. This receptor was taken from a human donor with melanoma. The sample was tumor tissue (inferred from file names), taken from a patient given nivolumab and ipilimumab in sequence. The CDR3 loop is CASSLGSGGVTEAFF. As DNA, the CDR3 is TGTGCCAGCAGCCTCGGGAGCGGCGGGGTCACTGAAGCTTTCTTT.